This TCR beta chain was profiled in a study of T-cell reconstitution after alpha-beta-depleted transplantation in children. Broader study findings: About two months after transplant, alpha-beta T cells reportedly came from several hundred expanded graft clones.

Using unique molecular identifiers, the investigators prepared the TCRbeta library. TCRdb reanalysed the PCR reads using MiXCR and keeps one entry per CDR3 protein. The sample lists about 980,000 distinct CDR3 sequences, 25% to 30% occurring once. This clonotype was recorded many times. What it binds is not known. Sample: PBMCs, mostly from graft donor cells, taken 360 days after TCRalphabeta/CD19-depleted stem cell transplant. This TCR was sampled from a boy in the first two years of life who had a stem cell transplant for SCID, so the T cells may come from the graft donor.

CDR3 in amino acids: CASSLQGSNNQPQHF. The DNA for the CDR3 is TGTGCCAGCAGTTTACAGGGCTCTAACAATCAGCCCCAGCATTTT. The chain joins TRBV12-3 or TRBV12-4 to TRBJ1-5; a possible D gene is TRBD1 (5 bases). The CDR3 spans 15 residues. V was trimmed by 2 bases and J by 3 bases, leaving 11 bases between them.